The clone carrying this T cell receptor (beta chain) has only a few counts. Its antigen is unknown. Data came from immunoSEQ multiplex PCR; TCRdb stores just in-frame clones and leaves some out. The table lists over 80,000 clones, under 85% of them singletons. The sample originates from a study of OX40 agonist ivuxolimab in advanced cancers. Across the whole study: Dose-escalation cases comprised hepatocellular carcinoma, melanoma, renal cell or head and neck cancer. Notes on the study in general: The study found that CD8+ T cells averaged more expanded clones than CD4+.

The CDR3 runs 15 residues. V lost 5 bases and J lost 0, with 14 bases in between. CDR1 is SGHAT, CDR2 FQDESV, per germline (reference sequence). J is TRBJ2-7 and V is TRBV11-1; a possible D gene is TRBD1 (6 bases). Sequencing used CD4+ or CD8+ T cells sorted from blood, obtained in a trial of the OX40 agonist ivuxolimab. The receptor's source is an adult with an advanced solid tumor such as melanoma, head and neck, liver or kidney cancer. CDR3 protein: CASSPRDTYSYEQYF. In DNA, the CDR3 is TGTGCCAGCAGCCCAAGGGACACCTACTCCTACGAGCAGTACTTC.